A selection of T cell receptor beta chains follows, all from one sample in a study of cytomegalovirus exposure and HLA in healthy donors. The assay was immunoSEQ multiplex PCR, and TCRdb's table has in-frame clones only and misses some. This sample's table has tens of thousands of clones. The material sequenced was PBMCs. The receptor source for this set is a woman under 40 in good health and CMV-seronegative. Both conserved end residues are part of each CDR3. The D gene is left open where the match is weak.

>.|TRBV4-1|TRBJ1-1
TGCGCCAGCAGCCAGGAGGAGGACACTGAAGCTTTCTTT
CASSQEEDTEAFF
>TRBD2|TRBV29-1|TRBJ2-5
TGCAGCGTTAGCGGGAGAAGACCAAACGTGACCCAGTACTTC
CSVSGRRPNVTQYF
>TRBD2|TRBV10-3|TRBJ2-1
TGTGCCATCAGTGAGTCGGGGATGGCCGGGACTAGCGGGAGCAAGATGTACAATGAGCAGTTCTTC
CAISESGMAGTSGSKMYNEQFF
>.|TRBV28|TRBJ2-3
TGTGCCAGCAGTTTATATCCCCCAAGGTCGGAGGACACAGATACGCAGTATTTT
CASSLYPPRSEDTDTQYF
>TRBD2|TRBV18|TRBJ2-2
TGTGCCAGCTCACCAAGACTAGCGGGGAACACCGGGGAGCTGTTTTTT
CASSPRLAGNTGELFF
>TRBD1|TRBV10-2|TRBJ1-1
TGCGCCAGCAGTGGTTATGACAGGGGCACTGAAGCTTTCTTT
CASSGYDRGTEAFF
>TRBD1|TRBV19|TRBJ1-1
TGTGCCAGTAGACACGGACAGGATGAAGCTTTCTTT
CASRHGQDEAFF
>TRBD2|TRBV7-9|TRBJ2-7
TGTGCCAGCAGCGCCCCCCAGGGACTAGCGGACTACGAGCAGTACTTC
CASSAPQGLADYEQYF
>.|TRBV19|TRBJ2-1
TGTGCCAGCGGCCCAGGTAATGAGCAGTTCTTC
CASGPGNEQFF
>TRBD1|TRBV6-6|TRBJ1-5
TGTGCCAGCAGCCCACGGGACAGTTATCAGCCCCAGCATTTT
CASSPRDSYQPQHF
>TRBD2|TRBV15|TRBJ2-1
TGTGCCACCAGCAGAGACAACTCGGGAGGGCCTTGGTTCTTC
CATSRDNSGGPWFF
>TRBD2|TRBV5-5|TRBJ2-3
TGTGCCAGCAGCCTTGGACTAGCGGGGGCTAAGCAGTATTTT
CASSLGLAGAKQYF
>.|TRBV2|TRBJ1-2
TGTGCCAGCAGATCTTGGGACAAGGCCCACTATGGCTACACCTTC
CASRSWDKAHYGYTF
>.|TRBV28|TRBJ2-1
TGTGCCAGCAGTTTAGGGAGCTACAATGAGCAGTTCTTC
CASSLGSYNEQFF
>.|TRBV19|TRBJ1-1
TGTGCCAGTAGTATAGGAGCAGGCGTTACTGAAGCTTTCTTT
CASSIGAGVTEAFF
>TRBD1|TRBV4-1|TRBJ1-1
TGCGCCAGCAGCCAATCACAGGGGGCAAGGAAAGCTTTCTTT
CASSQSQGARKAFF
>TRBD1|TRBV19|TRBJ2-6
TGTGCCAGTAGTATAAAGGGGGCGTCCTCTGGGGCCAACGTCCTGACTTTC
CASSIKGASSGANVLTF
>.|TRBV6-1|TRBJ2-5
TGTGCCAGCAGGGAACTAGAGACCCAGTACTTC
CASRELETQYF
>.|TRBV30|TRBJ1-1
TGTGCCTGGAGTGGGCAGGGCCCTACTGAAGCTTTCTTT
CAWSGQGPTEAFF
>TRBD2|TRBV5-8|TRBJ2-1
TGTGCCAGCACGACTAGCGGGGGCTCCTACAATGAGCAGTTCTTC
CASTTSGGSYNEQFF
>.|TRBV30|TRBJ2-2
TGTGCCTGGGACAGCACCGGGGAGCTGTTTTTT
CAWDSTGELFF
>.|TRBV19|TRBJ1-1
TGTGCCAGTAGTACCGTAAGGGGTCGGCGAGTTGAAGCTTTCTTT
CASSTVRGRRVEAFF
>.|TRBV30|TRBJ1-4
TGTGCCTGGAGTCCACCGGGAGGTGGAGGGCGAAAACTGTTTTTT
CAWSPPGGGGRKLFF
>.|TRBV25-1|TRBJ2-3
TGTGCCAGCAGCCCCGGGGCTAGGGGGAACACAGATACGCAGTATTTT
CASSPGARGNTDTQYF
>.|TRBV7-2|TRBJ2-1
TGTGCCAGCAGCTTCAGGGCCCGAAAGGACAATGAGCAGTTCTTC
CASSFRARKDNEQFF
>TRBD1|TRBV19|TRBJ2-7
TGTGCCAGTAGTCCTTGGACAGGCGCCTACGAGCAGTACTTC
CASSPWTGAYEQYF
>TRBD1|TRBV6-5|TRBJ1-1
TGTGCCAGCAGTTACTCGAGACAGGGGCTCTCTGAAGCTTTCTTT
CASSYSRQGLSEAFF
>TRBD1|TRBV7-2|TRBJ2-2
TGTGCCAGCAGCGGACAGGGTAGACACGGGGAGCTGTTTTTT
CASSGQGRHGELFF
>TRBD1|TRBV30|TRBJ1-2
TGTGCCTGGAGTCCGGGAAAGGGGGCGAGAGGCTACACCTTC
CAWSPGKGARGYTF
>.|TRBV2|TRBJ1-1
TGTGCCAGCAGCGCTAGTGGCGAGACCGGCAATACCGTTTTCTTT
CASSASGETGNTVFF
>TRBD2|TRBV6-6|TRBJ2-1
TGTGCCAGCAGTTACTCTACCCTAGCGGGGGACAATGAGCAGTTCTTC
CASSYSTLAGDNEQFF
>.|TRBV6-1|TRBJ1-5
TGTGCCAGCAGTTCTGGAGGAAGTGGCAATCAGCCCCAGCATTTT
CASSSGGSGNQPQHF
>.|TRBV30|TRBJ1-3
TGTGCCTGGACTCCGGGACACCTTGGAAACAACATATATTTT
CAWTPGHLGNNIYF
>TRBD1|TRBV25-1|TRBJ2-7
TGTGCCAATACCCGGGACAGGGTTTCCTACGAGCAGTACTTC
CANTRDRVSYEQYF
>.|TRBV7-9|TRBJ2-3
TGTGCCAGCAGCCCCATCACAGATACGCAGTATTTT
CASSPITDTQYF
>.|TRBV2|TRBJ1-2
TGTGCCAGGCGGCAGACAGGCGGAAACTATGGCTACACCTTC
CARRQTGGNYGYTF
>TRBD1|TRBV6-1|TRBJ2-3
TGTGCCAGCCAGATAGACAGGGGCACAGATACGCAGTATTTT
CASQIDRGTDTQYF
>TRBD2|TRBV2|TRBJ2-1
TGTGCCAGCAGTGAAAAGACTAGCGGGAAGAATGAGCAGTTCTTC
CASSEKTSGKNEQFF
>.|TRBV29-1|TRBJ1-3
TGCAGCGGCCGAGATGGAAACACCATATATTTT
CSGRDGNTIYF
>TRBD1|TRBV18|TRBJ2-4
TGTGCCAGCTCCGGGACAGGGGGTAAAAACATTCAGTACTTC
CASSGTGGKNIQYF
>TRBD1|TRBV5-1|TRBJ1-1
TGCGCCAGCAACCGGGACAGGGGAAGTGAAGCTTTCTTT
CASNRDRGSEAFF